The 30 T cell receptor beta chains in this list originate from one sample, sequenced in a study of blood T cell repertoires in COVID-19. Clones were read by immunoSEQ multiplex PCR, and TCRdb kept only the in-frame ones, dropping some. This sample has 99,000 or so clones, with roughly 81% found just once. Sequencing was performed on peripheral blood. The origin of the receptors is a woman in her sixties or seventies with acute or convalescent COVID-19.

V and J are TRBV19 and TRBJ2-3, with D possibly being TRBD1 (6 bases). Trimming shortened V by 6 bases and J by 0 bases, and 16 bases separated the two germline ends. CDR1 LNHDA and CDR2 SQIVND come from the germline V gene (reference sequence). The CDR3 length is 16 residues. CDR3 in DNA: TGTGCCAGTAGCCCCAGGGGCAGAACTAGCACAGATACGCAGTATTTT. This codes for CASSPRGRTSTDTQYF. Complete variable domain (other parts from reference TRBV19 and TRBJ2-3): DGGITQSPKYLFRKEGQNVTLSCEQNLNHDAMYWYRQDPGQGLRLIYYSQIVNDFQKGDIAEGYSVSREKKESFPLTVTSAQKNPTAFYLCASSPRGRTSTDTQYFGPGTRLTVL.

This clone appeared once. The rearrangement joins TRBV28 to TRBJ2-1, with 10 bases that match TRBD2. Losses at the gene ends were 2 bases for V and 9 bases for J; bases not matched to a gene: 7. The CDR3 is made up of 15 amino acids. The germline gives CDR1 MDHEN, CDR2 SYDVKM. Written as DNA, the CDR3 is TGTGCCAGCAGTTTAGGGCTAGCGGGAGTAGGTGAGCAGTTCTTC. Translating gives CASSLGLAGVGEQFF. The whole variable domain, filled in from reference TRBV28 and TRBJ2-1, reads DVKVTQSSRYLVKRTGEKVFLECVQDMDHENMFWYRQDPGLGLRLIYFSYDVKMKEKGDIPEGYSVSREKKERFSLILESASTNQTSMYLCASSLGLAGVGEQFFGPGTRLTVL.

J is TRBJ2-7 and V is TRBV6-5, with TRBD2 as a possible D gene (5 bases). The CDR3 totals 12 residues. CDR1 is MNHEY and CDR2 is SVGAGI in the germline V gene. Deletions cut 6 bases from V and 2 bases from J, with 8 bases between. CDR3 residues: CASRGDTYEQYF. The CDR3 region has the DNA TGTGCCAGCAGGGGAGACACCTACGAGCAGTACTTC.

This clone was counted a single time. The V and J genes are TRBV30 and TRBJ1-6, with 9 bases identical to TRBD1. The germline V gene has CDR1 GTSNPN and CDR2 SVGIG (reference sequence). J lost 7 bases, V lost 0 bases, and 7 bases had no gene match. The CDR3 has 16 amino acids. The CDR3: CAWSVLPTGGNSPLHF. The CDR3 DNA reads as TGTGCCTGGAGTGTACTGCCGACAGGGGGAAATTCACCCCTCCACTTT.

CDR3 sequence (DNA): TGCGCCAGCAGCCAAGGAGGACTAGCGGGGGAGGGACAGTTCTTC. Residues: CASSQGGLAGEGQFF. This rearrangement joins TRBV4-3 to TRBJ2-1; 13 positions agree with TRBD2. This CDR3 is built from 15 residues. J lost 13 bases, V lost 1 base, and 7 bases had no gene match. Looked up from germline, CDR1 is LGHNA and CDR2 is YSLEER.

This chain joins TRBV9 and TRBJ2-7; D may be TRBD2 (5 bases). V was cut by 3 bases and J by 0 bases, with 13 bases left in between. This CDR3 is 15 amino acids long. Germline V CDR1 and CDR2: SGDLS, YYNGEE. Written as DNA, the CDR3 is TGTGCCAGCAGCGCCCGACCCGAGGGCTCCTACGAGCAGTACTTC. Protein sequence: CASSARPEGSYEQYF.

The CDR3 here is CASSSPGGRPTGELFF. In DNA, the CDR3 is TGTGCCAGTAGTAGTCCGGGGGGGAGACCCACCGGGGAGCTGTTTTTT. V is TRBV19 and J is TRBJ2-2; 8 nucleotides match TRBD2. V was clipped by 4 bases and J by 4 bases; unmatched bases: 8. Germline loops: CDR1 LNHDA, CDR2 SQIVND (reference sequence). The CDR3 covers 16 residues.

This rearrangement joins TRBV5-6 to TRBJ2-5, with 8 bases fitting TRBD1. The V and J ends lost 4 bases and 5 bases, in that order; junction bases with no gene match: 7. From germline, CDR1 is SGHDT and CDR2 YYEEEE. The CDR3 sequence is 14 residues long. The CDR3 sequence: CASSRGQGWETQYF. The CDR3 DNA sequence: TGTGCCAGCAGCCGTGGACAGGGTTGGGAGACCCAGTACTTC.

The chain is built from TRBV7-2 and TRBJ2-5; D is ambiguous. Deletions cut 5 bases from V and 4 bases from J, with 8 bases between. This CDR3 contains 12 residues. CDR1 and CDR2 (germline): SGHTA, FQGNSA. CDR3 amino acids: CASSPSPETQYF. In nucleotides, the CDR3 is TGTGCCAGCAGCCCCTCCCCAGAGACCCAGTACTTC.

The gene calls are TRBV3-1 (or the pseudogene TRBV3-2) and TRBJ2-7, with a possible D match to TRBD2 (6 bases). Trimming cost V 1 base and J 3 bases, with 13 bases left between them. In germline, CDR1 is LGHDT, CDR2 YNNKEL (reference sequence). The CDR3 is 15 residues long. CDR3 residues: CASSQGLRDFYEQYF. CDR3 sequence (DNA): TGTGCCAGCAGCCAAGGGTTGAGGGACTTCTACGAGCAGTACTTC.

The chain is built from TRBV6-5 and TRBJ2-5; 10 positions agree with TRBD1. The V segment lost 7 bases and the J segment 4 bases; nucleotides outside the gene matches: 9. CDR1 MNHEY and CDR2 SVGAGI come from the germline V gene. The CDR3 extends over 15 amino acids. DNA of the CDR3: TGTGCCAGCAAGTCCGGGACAGGGGTAGTAGAGACCCAGTACTTC. It encodes CASKSGTGVVETQYF.

The V gene is TRBV29-1, the J gene TRBJ1-3, with TRBD1 as a possible D gene (6 bases). CDR1 and CDR2 from the germline V gene are SQVTM and ANQGSEA. V lost 7 bases to trimming and J lost 3 bases, with 10 bases between them. The CDR3 contains 12 residues. The CDR3 region has the DNA TGCAGCGGGAAGGGGGATGGAAACACCATATATTTT. It translates to CSGKGDGNTIYF.

The V call is TRBV10-3, the J call TRBJ2-1, with 8 nucleotides matching TRBD2. In germline, CDR1 is ENHRY, CDR2 SYGVKD. The V and J ends lost 9 bases and 10 bases, in that order; junction bases with no gene match: 23. The length of the CDR3 is 17 residues. CDR3 in DNA: TGTGCCATAGCCGGGACTAGACAAAATCCAAGCGGGGACGAGCAGTTCTTC. It translates to CAIAGTRQNPSGDEQFF.

J is TRBJ2-1 and V is TRBV7-2; 9 bases fit TRBD1. This CDR3 is built from 14 residues. V lost 3 bases and J lost 11; bases outside the gene matches: 8. The germline V gene encodes CDR1 SGHTA and CDR2 FQGNSA. The CDR3 DNA is TGTGCCAGCAGCTTGGGACAGGGTGGGAACAAGCAGTTCTTC. Translation gives CASSLGQGGNKQFF.

The chain couples TRBV25-1 to TRBJ2-3; TRBD2 might be the D (6 bases). The germline CDR1 and CDR2 sequences are MGHDK and SYGVNS. The CDR3 has 14 residues. Trimming left V 5 bases short and J 0 bases short, with 9 bases between. The CDR3, as DNA: TGTGCCAGCAGTTCGGGGACTAGCACAGATACGCAGTATTTT. Translating gives CASSSGTSTDTQYF.

V and J are TRBV9 and TRBJ2-3; 8 bases are shared with TRBD2. This CDR3 has 15 residues. J gave up 2 bases and V 3 bases, and 5 bases lay outside the gene matches. Germline-derived CDR1 and CDR2 are SGDLS and YYNGEE. The CDR3 spells CASSAGLASTDTQYF. CDR3 DNA sequence: TGTGCCAGCAGCGCTGGACTAGCATCCACAGATACGCAGTATTTT.

The V call is TRBV14, the J call TRBJ1-2; weak D call: TRBD1 (6 bases). V was clipped by 2 bases and J by 4 bases, with 11 bases between them. The CDR3 contains 14 residues. Per the germline V gene, CDR1 is SGHDN and CDR2 is FVKESK. CDR3 DNA: TGTGCCAGCAGCCAAAGCAGGGGTGGCTATGGCTACACCTTC. Its protein product is CASSQSRGGYGYTF.

The V and J genes are TRBV20-1 and TRBJ1-1, with 7 bases that match TRBD1. There are 17 residues in the CDR3. V shed 3 bases and J 0 bases; nucleotides not matched to a gene: 13. Per the germline V gene, CDR1 is DFQATT and CDR2 is SNEGSKA (reference sequence). The CDR3 nucleotides are TGCAGTGCTAGTAGGAAGGGACAGAGACCTATGAACACTGAAGCTTTCTTT. As protein: CSASRKGQRPMNTEAFF.

Notes on this clone: This same CDR3 is encoded by further DNA sequences in the sample. The rearrangement joins TRBV5-1 to TRBJ2-1; a possible D gene is TRBD2 (6 bases). The V gene lost 3 bases and the J gene lost 1 base, with 8 bases spanning the gap. Germline V CDR1 and CDR2: SGHRS, YFSETQ. The CDR3 is 14 amino acids. In DNA, the CDR3 is TGCGCCAGCAGCTCCGGGAGTTCCTACAATGAGCAGTTCTTC. It yields the protein CASSSGSSYNEQFF.

V gene TRBV9 combines with J gene TRBJ2-3; 9 bases fit TRBD2. With 0 bases clipped from V and 4 bases from J, the junction kept 6 bases outside the gene matches. CDR1 SGDLS and CDR2 YYNGEE come from the germline V gene. CDR3 length: 16 residues. The CDR3 bases are TGTGCCAGCAGCGTAGTGGCGGGGGGGCCTTCAGATACGCAGTATTTT. It translates to CASSVVAGGPSDTQYF.

The V gene is TRBV19, the J gene TRBJ1-1; D is ambiguous. CDR1 is LNHDA, CDR2 SQIVND, per germline (reference sequence). The CDR3 spans 15 residues. Between the trimmed V and J ends, which lost 10 bases and 1 base, there was a span of 19 bases. The CDR3 sequence: CATQTPGGSNTEAFF. Here the CDR3 DNA reads TGTGCCACCCAAACCCCCGGCGGGTCGAACACTGAAGCTTTCTTT. Variable domain in full (rest from reference TRBV19 and TRBJ1-1): DGGITQSPKYLFRKEGQNVTLSCEQNLNHDAMYWYRQDPGQGLRLIYYSQIVNDFQKGDIAEGYSVSREKKESFPLTVTSAQKNPTAFYLCATQTPGGSNTEAFFGQGTRLTVV.

The chain joins TRBV6-1 to TRBJ2-7, with TRBD2 identical over 12 bases. This CDR3 region has 17 residues. Looked up from germline, CDR1 is MNHNS and CDR2 is SASEGT. Trimming removed 3 bases from V and 3 bases from J; junction bases left unmatched: 9. The CDR3, as DNA: TGTGCCAGCAGTGACCTAGCGGGAGGGCCACGAGGCTACGAGCAGTACTTC. The encoded protein is CASSDLAGGPRGYEQYF.

This chain joins TRBV7-2 and TRBJ2-1, with 8 bases fitting TRBD2. Germline assignment: CDR1 SGHTA and CDR2 FQGNSA. The CDR3 is 16 residues long. The V and J ends lost 3 bases and 4 bases, in that order; junction bases with no gene match: 8. CDR3 in amino acids: CASSFDAGGGYNEQFF. The CDR3 DNA reads as TGTGCCAGCAGCTTTGACGCGGGGGGTGGATACAATGAGCAGTTCTTC.

The chain employs TRBV6-4 and TRBJ2-1; TRBD2 matches 9 bases. The germline gives CDR1 MRHNA, CDR2 SNTAGT. This CDR3 has 14 amino acids. After removal of 3 bases from V and 9 bases from J, the junction contained 6 bases not matched to a gene. The CDR3 region is CASSEASGIGEQFF. The CDR3 DNA sequence: TGTGCCAGCAGTGAAGCTAGCGGGATAGGTGAGCAGTTCTTC.

The chain employs TRBV6-5 and TRBJ1-2; tentatively, D is TRBD1 (6 bases). Germline values: CDR1 MNHEY, CDR2 SVGAGI. This CDR3 spans 15 amino acids. Trimming removed 2 bases at V and 4 bases at J, with 14 bases between. The CDR3 DNA reads TGTGCCAGCAGTTACATGGGCAGGGGCAGCTATGGCTACACCTTC. This encodes CASSYMGRGSYGYTF.

This rearrangement joins TRBV27 to TRBJ1-5, with 9 nucleotides matching TRBD1. The germline V gene encodes CDR1 MNHEY and CDR2 SMNVEV (reference sequence). The V segment lost 5 bases and the J segment 7 bases; nucleotides outside the gene matches: 6. This CDR3 is 14 amino acids long. Here the CDR3 DNA reads TGTGCCAGCAGTAAACAGGGGGCCGGGCAGCCCCAGCATTTT. Amino acids: CASSKQGAGQPQHF.

The chain is built from TRBV10-3 and TRBJ2-3; the D gene is possibly TRBD1 (7 bases). V shed 10 bases and J shed 2 bases, with 13 bases lying between them. This CDR3 contains 13 residues. Germline V gene data show CDR1 as ENHRY and CDR2 as SYGVKD. CDR3 sequence: CATGGGPTDTQYF. CDR3 DNA sequence: TGTGCCACCGGAGGGGGCCCCACAGATACGCAGTATTTT.

Worth noting for this clone: The sample carries other DNA sequences with the same CDR3. This chain connects TRBV11-2 to TRBJ1-2; no definite D call. Germline assignment: CDR1 SGHAT and CDR2 FQNNGV. Deletions cut 1 base from V and 5 bases from J, with 5 bases between. The CDR3 loop spans 12 amino acids. CDR3 bases: TGTGCCAGCAGCTTAGGGAGTTATGGCTACACCTTC. It specifies CASSLGSYGYTF.

The J gene is TRBJ1-1, the V gene TRBV6-1; D might be TRBD1 (5 bases). The CDR3 is 14 amino acids. CDR1 and CDR2 from the germline V gene are MNHNS and SASEGT. V lost 3 bases and J 5 bases, leaving 13 bases between the germline ends. CDR3 DNA: TGTGCCAGCAGTGATAGAAGGGGCTGGACTGAAGCTTTCTTT. Protein product: CASSDRRGWTEAFF.

This clone was counted a single time. The CDR3 DNA reads TGTGCCAGCAGCGAGGGACTAGCGAGGAATGAGCAGTTCTTC. It yields the protein CASSEGLARNEQFF. The chain employs TRBV5-4 and TRBJ2-1, with 10 bases lining up with TRBD2. The CDR3 consists of 14 residues. In germline, CDR1 is SGHNT, CDR2 YYREEE (reference sequence). Trimming cost V 4 bases and J 7 bases; bases outside gene matches: 5.